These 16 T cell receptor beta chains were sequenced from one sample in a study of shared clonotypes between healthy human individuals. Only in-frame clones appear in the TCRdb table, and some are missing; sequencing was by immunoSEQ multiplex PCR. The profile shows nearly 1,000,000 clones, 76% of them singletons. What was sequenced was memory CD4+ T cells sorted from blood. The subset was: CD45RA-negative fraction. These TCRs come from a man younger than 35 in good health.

CDR3 protein: CASSGQVLYEQYF. DNA for the CDR3: TGTGCCAGCAGTGGACAGGTCCTCTACGAGCAGTACTTC. The V and J genes are TRBV6-1 and TRBJ2-7, with D perhaps matching TRBD1 (6 bases). V lost 4 bases and J lost 3, with 10 bases in between. CDR1 is MNHNS and CDR2 is SASEGT in the germline V gene. The CDR3 consists of 13 residues.

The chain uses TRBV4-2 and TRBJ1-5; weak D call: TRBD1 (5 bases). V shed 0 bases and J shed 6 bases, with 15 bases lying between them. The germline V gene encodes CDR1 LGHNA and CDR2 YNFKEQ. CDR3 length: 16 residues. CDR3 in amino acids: CASSQDPGGLGQPQHF. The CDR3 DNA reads TGTGCCAGCAGCCAAGATCCGGGGGGTTTAGGTCAGCCCCAGCATTTT.

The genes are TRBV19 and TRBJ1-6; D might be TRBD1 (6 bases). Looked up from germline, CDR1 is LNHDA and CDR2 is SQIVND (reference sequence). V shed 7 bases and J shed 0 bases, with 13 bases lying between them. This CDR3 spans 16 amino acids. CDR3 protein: CASMEGGSSYNSPLHF. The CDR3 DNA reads TGTGCCAGTATGGAAGGGGGAAGCTCCTATAATTCACCCCTCCACTTT.

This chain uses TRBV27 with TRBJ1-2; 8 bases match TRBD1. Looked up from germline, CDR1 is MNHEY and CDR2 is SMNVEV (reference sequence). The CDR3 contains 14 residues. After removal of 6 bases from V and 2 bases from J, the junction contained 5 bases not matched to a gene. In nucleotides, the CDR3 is TGTGCCAGCAGCTACAGGGGGGGGAACTATGGCTACACCTTC. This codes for CASSYRGGNYGYTF.

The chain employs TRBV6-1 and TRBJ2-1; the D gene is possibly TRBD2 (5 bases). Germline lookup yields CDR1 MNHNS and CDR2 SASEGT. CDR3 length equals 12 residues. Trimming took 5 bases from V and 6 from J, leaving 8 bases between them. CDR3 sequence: CASSPSGNEQFF. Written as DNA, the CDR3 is TGTGCCAGCAGTCCGAGCGGCAATGAGCAGTTCTTC.

The CDR3 coding sequence is TGTGCCAGCAGGCAGACAGGAAGCGTGGGGCAGTACTTC. Translated, it gives CASRQTGSVGQYF. This sequence joins TRBV21-1 and TRBJ2-7; the table's D call of TRBD1 was not tested on the DNA. TRBV21-1 is marked as a pseudogene. This CDR3 has 13 amino acids.

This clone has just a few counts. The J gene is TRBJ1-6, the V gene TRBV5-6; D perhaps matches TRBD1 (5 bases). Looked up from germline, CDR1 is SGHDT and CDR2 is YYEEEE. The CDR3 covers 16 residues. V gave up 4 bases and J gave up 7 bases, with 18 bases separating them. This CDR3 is CASSHKTGPENSPLHF. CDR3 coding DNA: TGTGCCAGCAGCCACAAGACGGGACCGGAAAATTCACCCCTCCACTTT.

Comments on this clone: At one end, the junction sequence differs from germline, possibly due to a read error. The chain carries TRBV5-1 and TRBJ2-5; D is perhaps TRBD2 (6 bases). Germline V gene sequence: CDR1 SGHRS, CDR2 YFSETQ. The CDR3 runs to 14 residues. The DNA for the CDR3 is TGCGCCAGCAGCTTGTCACTAGCCGACGGGTCGGAGGACTTC. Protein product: CASSLSLADGSEDF.

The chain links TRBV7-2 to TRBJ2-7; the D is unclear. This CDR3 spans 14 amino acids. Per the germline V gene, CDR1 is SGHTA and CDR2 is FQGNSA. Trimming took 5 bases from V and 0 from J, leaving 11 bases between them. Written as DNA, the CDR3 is TGTGCCAGCAGCCCCTCCATGAGCTCCTACGAGCAGTACTTC. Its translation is CASSPSMSSYEQYF.

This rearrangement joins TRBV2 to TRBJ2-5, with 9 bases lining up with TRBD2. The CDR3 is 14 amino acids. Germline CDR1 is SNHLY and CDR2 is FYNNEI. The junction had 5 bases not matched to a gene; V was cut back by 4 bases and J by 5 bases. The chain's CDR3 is CASSGGRGWETQYF. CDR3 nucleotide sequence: TGTGCCAGCAGTGGCGGGAGGGGATGGGAGACCCAGTACTTC.

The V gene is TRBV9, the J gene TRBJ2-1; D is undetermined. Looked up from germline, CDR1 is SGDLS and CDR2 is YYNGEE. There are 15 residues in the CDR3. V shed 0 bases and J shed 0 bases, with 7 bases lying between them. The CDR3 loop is CASSVGARSYNEQFF. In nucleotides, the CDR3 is TGTGCCAGCAGCGTAGGGGCGCGCTCCTACAATGAGCAGTTCTTC.

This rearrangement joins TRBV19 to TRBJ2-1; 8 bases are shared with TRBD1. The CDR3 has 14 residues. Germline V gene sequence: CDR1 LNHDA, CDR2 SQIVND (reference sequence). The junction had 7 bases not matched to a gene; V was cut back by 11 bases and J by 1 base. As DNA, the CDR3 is TGTGCCCTCGGGTACAGGGGGTCCTACAATGAGCAGTTCTTC. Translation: CALGYRGSYNEQFF.

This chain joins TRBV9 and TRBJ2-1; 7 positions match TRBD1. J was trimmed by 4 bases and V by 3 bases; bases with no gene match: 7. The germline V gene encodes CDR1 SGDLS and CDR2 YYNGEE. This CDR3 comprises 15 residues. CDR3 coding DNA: TGTGCCAGCAGCGGCGGTGGGACAGTTTACAATGAGCAGTTCTTC. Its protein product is CASSGGGTVYNEQFF. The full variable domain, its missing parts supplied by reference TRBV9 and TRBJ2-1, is DSGVTQTPKHLITATGQRVTLRCSPRSGDLSVYWYQQSLDQGLQFLIQYYNGEERAKGNILERFSAQQFPDLHSELNLSSLELGDSALYFCASSGGGTVYNEQFFGPGTRLTVL.

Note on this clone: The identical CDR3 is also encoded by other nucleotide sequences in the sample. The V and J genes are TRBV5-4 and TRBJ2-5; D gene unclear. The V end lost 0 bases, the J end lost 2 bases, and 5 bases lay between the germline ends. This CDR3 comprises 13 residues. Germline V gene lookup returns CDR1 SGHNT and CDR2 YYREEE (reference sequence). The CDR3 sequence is CASSLARQETQYF. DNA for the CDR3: TGTGCCAGCAGCTTGGCCAGGCAAGAGACCCAGTACTTC.

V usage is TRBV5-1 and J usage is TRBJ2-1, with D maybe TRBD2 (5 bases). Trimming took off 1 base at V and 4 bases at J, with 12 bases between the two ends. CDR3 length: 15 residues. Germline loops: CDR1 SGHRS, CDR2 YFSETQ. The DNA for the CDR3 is TGCGCCAGCAGCTTGACCTTGAGGGATTACAATGAGCAGTTCTTC. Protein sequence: CASSLTLRDYNEQFF. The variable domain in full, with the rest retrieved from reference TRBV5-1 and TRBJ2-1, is KAGVTQTPRYLIKTRGQQVTLSCSPISGHRSVSWYQQTPGQGLQFLFEYFSETQRNKGNFPGRFSGRQFSNSRSEMNVSTLELGDSALYLCASSLTLRDYNEQFFGPGTRLTVL.

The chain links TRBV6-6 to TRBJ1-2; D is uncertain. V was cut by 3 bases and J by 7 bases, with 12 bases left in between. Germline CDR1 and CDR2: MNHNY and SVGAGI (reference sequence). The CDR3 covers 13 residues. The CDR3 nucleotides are TGTGCCAGCAGTTATCAGGTTCGAGGTGGCTACACCTTC. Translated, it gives CASSYQVRGGYTF.